This note documents a single TCR beta chain sequence. The V and J ends lost 5 bases and 0 bases, in that order; junction bases with no gene match: 15. CDR3 length: 17 residues. The germline gives CDR1 DFQATT, CDR2 SNEGSKA (reference sequence). The data originate from a study of T-cell reconstitution after alpha-beta-depleted transplantation in children. Unique molecular identifiers were used in preparing the TCRbeta library. One entry per CDR3 protein results from TCRdb running MiXCR on the PCR reads. Of roughly 500,000 distinct CDR3 sequences detected, less than 35% appear once; the ten largest clones hold around 2.4%.

Sequencing used PBMCs from the stem cell graft donor, obtained from the stem cell graft. This receptor was taken from a human donor who donated a stem cell graft to a child with aplastic anemia. The chain couples TRBV20-1 to TRBJ1-1; 7 nucleotides align to TRBD1. The CDR3 nucleotides are TGCAGTGCTGAGTGGCGGGACAGTCGGATTTTGAACACTGAAGCTTTCTTT. This encodes CSAEWRDSRILNTEAFF.